Presented here are 31 T cell receptor beta chains from one specimen sequenced in a study of cytomegalovirus exposure and HLA in healthy donors. Primers included in the PCR were 60 Vbeta and 13 Jbeta primers. Assay used: immunoSEQ multiplex PCR; TCRdb lists only in-frame clones, some missing. The sample holds 99,000 or so clones; around 78% are singletons and the top ten take about 6%. The sample was PBMCs. These TCRs come from a male donor in good health and CMV-seronegative.

This chain connects TRBV6-1 to TRBJ1-1, with no clear D. Germline V gives CDR1 MNHNS, CDR2 SASEGT. The germline V and J ends were trimmed by 1 base and 4 bases, with 10 bases remaining between them. CDR3 length equals 14 residues. The CDR3 DNA reads TGTGCCAGCAGTGAAGTACTCGAGGGCACTGAAGCTTTCTTT. This sequence encodes CASSEVLEGTEAFF.

The V and J genes are TRBV11-3 and TRBJ2-5; no clear D gene. Looked up from germline, CDR1 is SGHNT and CDR2 is YENEEA. The CDR3 is made up of 14 amino acids. The V and J ends lost 2 bases and 5 bases respectively, with 12 bases between them. CDR3 sequence reads: CASSLQVSRETQYF. CDR3 coding DNA: TGTGCCAGCAGCTTACAGGTTTCTCGGGAGACCCAGTACTTC.

In its sample, this clone was seen a few times. V gene TRBV4-2 combines with J gene TRBJ2-3; 14 bases fit TRBD2. The germline V gene encodes CDR1 LGHNA and CDR2 YNFKEQ. This CDR3 is built from 17 residues. The junction had 6 bases not matched to a gene; V was cut back by 4 bases and J by 3 bases. As DNA, the CDR3 is TGTGCCAGCAGCCTAGGGACTAGCGGGAGTGGGACAGATACGCAGTATTTT. Its translation is CASSLGTSGSGTDTQYF.

This chain joins TRBV14 and TRBJ1-2; unclear D gene. The CDR3 spans 13 residues. CDR1 is SGHDN and CDR2 is FVKESK in the germline V gene. V gave up 1 base and J gave up 8 bases, with 11 bases separating them. This CDR3 reads CASSQAGPWGYTF. The CDR3, as DNA: TGTGCCAGCAGCCAAGCTGGCCCCTGGGGCTACACCTTC.

In nucleotides, the CDR3 is TGTGCCAGTATTACCTCACAGGGAACTCAGCCCCAGCATTTT. Protein product: CASITSQGTQPQHF. The rearrangement links TRBV19 to TRBJ1-5, with a possible D match to TRBD1 (6 bases). The V end lost 7 bases, the J end lost 6 bases, and 16 bases lay between the germline ends. Germline CDR1 reads LNHDA; CDR2 reads SQIVND (reference sequence). The CDR3 loop spans 14 amino acids.

There are a few counts of this clone. The chain carries TRBV18 and TRBJ1-4, with D unclear. This CDR3 has 14 amino acids. The V gene's germline CDR1 is KGHSH and CDR2 LQKENI. V was clipped by 0 bases and J by 7 bases, with 9 bases between them. This CDR3 is CASSPPARSEKLFF. The DNA of the CDR3 is TGTGCCAGCTCACCACCGGCACGGAGTGAAAAACTGTTTTTT.

The gene calls are TRBV7-9 and TRBJ2-1, with 7 nucleotides matching TRBD1. The CDR3 covers 14 residues. Losses at the gene ends were 8 bases for V and 4 bases for J; bases not matched to a gene: 8. Looked up from germline, CDR1 is SEHNR and CDR2 is FQNEAQ (reference sequence). DNA for the CDR3: TGTGCCAGCCGCAATAGGGACAGTTACAATGAGCAGTTCTTC. It is translated as CASRNRDSYNEQFF.

The chain couples TRBV28 to TRBJ2-3; 9 nucleotides align to TRBD2. V lost 5 bases, J lost 0 bases, and 15 bases stayed unmatched. Germline V lookup: CDR1 MDHEN, CDR2 SYDVKM. The CDR3 spans 19 residues. DNA of the CDR3: TGTGCCAGCAGTACATGGGGACTAGCAATCTTATCTAGCACAGATACGCAGTATTTT. This translates into CASSTWGLAILSSTDTQYF.

The chain couples TRBV27 to TRBJ2-6; TRBD1 is a possible D gene (6 bases). Germline V lookup: CDR1 MNHEY, CDR2 SMNVEV (reference sequence). The ends were cut back, 7 bases at V and 0 bases at J, with 13 bases in the middle. The CDR3 is 16 amino acids. This CDR3 is CASKRTAVSGANVLTF. DNA of the CDR3: TGTGCCAGCAAGAGGACAGCTGTCTCTGGGGCCAACGTCCTGACTTTC.

V usage is TRBV30 and J usage is TRBJ2-7; D might be TRBD1 (6 bases). This CDR3 contains 16 residues. Trimming took 2 bases from V and 1 from J, leaving 18 bases between them. Germline V gives CDR1 GTSNPN, CDR2 SVGIG (reference sequence). The DNA of the CDR3 is TGTGCCTGGAGTACGGGACACCCAAGGGATTCCTACGAGCAGTACTTC. It specifies CAWSTGHPRDSYEQYF.

This chain links TRBV25-1 with TRBJ2-5, with 14 bases identical to TRBD2. Trimming took 8 bases from V and 5 from J; bases not matched to a gene: 10. Germline loops: CDR1 MGHDK, CDR2 SYGVNS. The CDR3 has 16 residues. The CDR3 region has the DNA TGTGCCAGCGCCCTCGGGACTAGCGGGAGATTGGAGACCCAGTACTTC. Protein: CASALGTSGRLETQYF.

The rearrangement joins TRBV7-9 to TRBJ2-7, with D perhaps matching TRBD2 (6 bases). CDR1 is SEHNR, CDR2 FQNEAQ, per germline (reference sequence). The CDR3 runs to 13 residues. The V end was cut by 1 base, the J end by 12 bases, with 16 bases between. The CDR3 sequence is CASSLERGSQSYF. The CDR3 nucleotides are TGTGCCAGCAGCTTAGAACGGGGGTCTCAGTCGTACTTC.

The V call is TRBV19, the J call TRBJ1-5; the D gene is possibly TRBD1 (6 bases). CDR3 size: 13 residues. V was pared by 5 bases and J by 6 bases, with 11 bases between. Germline values: CDR1 LNHDA, CDR2 SQIVND (reference sequence). The CDR3 DNA reads as TGTGCCAGTAGTTCGCAGGGGATTCAGCCCCAGCATTTT. As protein: CASSSQGIQPQHF. Using reference TRBV19 and TRBJ1-5 for the parts outside the CDR3, the full variable domain is DGGITQSPKYLFRKEGQNVTLSCEQNLNHDAMYWYRQDPGQGLRLIYYSQIVNDFQKGDIAEGYSVSREKKESFPLTVTSAQKNPTAFYLCASSSQGIQPQHFGDGTRLSIL.

The rearrangement links TRBV5-1 to TRBJ2-5; D possibly corresponds to TRBD1 (6 bases). The CDR3 loop spans 13 amino acids. The ends were cut back, 4 bases at V and 2 bases at J, with 9 bases in the middle. Germline loops: CDR1 SGHRS, CDR2 YFSETQ. The chain's CDR3 is CASSLGQQETQYF. CDR3 bases: TGCGCCAGCAGCCTTGGACAGCAAGAGACCCAGTACTTC.

The gene calls are TRBV14 and TRBJ2-1, with D possibly TRBD2 on 5 matching bases. This CDR3 comprises 12 residues. Trimming removed 1 base from V and 7 bases from J, with 5 bases in between. Germline V gene sequence: CDR1 SGHDN, CDR2 FVKESK. The CDR3 DNA sequence: TGTGCCAGCAGCCAAGGGAGGAATGAGCAGTTCTTC. Translated: CASSQGRNEQFF.

J is TRBJ1-3 and V is TRBV7-2; unclear D gene. This CDR3 spans 15 amino acids. CDR1 is SGHTA, CDR2 FQGNSA, per germline. Trimming took off 1 base at V and 0 bases at J, with 7 bases between the two ends. The CDR3 here is CASSLDELSGNTIYF. CDR3 nucleotide sequence: TGTGCCAGCAGCTTAGATGAACTCTCTGGAAACACCATATATTTT. Filled out from reference TRBV7-2 and TRBJ1-3, the complete variable domain reads GAGVSQSPSNKVTEKGKDVELRCDPISGHTALYWYRQSLGQGLEFLIYFQGNSAPDKSGLPSDRFSAERTGGSVSTLTIQRTQQEDSAVYLCASSLDELSGNTIYFGEGSWLTVV.

The chain combines TRBV9 with TRBJ2-1; maybe TRBD2 (6 bases). Germline CDR1 and CDR2: SGDLS and YYNGEE. This CDR3 has 16 amino acids. Between the trimmed V and J ends, which lost 3 bases and 6 bases, there was a span of 19 bases. CDR3 coding DNA: TGTGCCAGCAGCGCCCAAAGCCTGGGGGGTCCCAATGAGCAGTTCTTC. It translates to CASSAQSLGGPNEQFF.

CDR3 sequence reads: CASSIAPTGGNQPQHF. Written as DNA, the CDR3 is TGTGCCAGTAGTATAGCTCCGACAGGGGGCAATCAGCCCCAGCATTTT. This chain connects TRBV19 to TRBJ1-5; 8 bases line up with TRBD1. Germline CDR1 reads LNHDA; CDR2 reads SQIVND (reference sequence). Trimming at V came to 1 base and at J to 2 bases, leaving 4 bases not matched to a gene. The CDR3 spans 16 residues. Supplemented by reference TRBV19 and TRBJ1-5, the full variable domain reads DGGITQSPKYLFRKEGQNVTLSCEQNLNHDAMYWYRQDPGQGLRLIYYSQIVNDFQKGDIAEGYSVSREKKESFPLTVTSAQKNPTAFYLCASSIAPTGGNQPQHFGDGTRLSIL.

The chain has TRBV11-1 and TRBJ2-7, with 9 nucleotides matching TRBD1. The V gene end was trimmed by 5 bases and the J gene end by 4 bases; junction bases not matched to a gene: 6. The CDR3 has 14 amino acids. Germline lookup yields CDR1 SGHAT and CDR2 FQDESV (reference sequence). The CDR3 spells CASSPDRGEYEQYF. Here the CDR3 DNA reads TGTGCCAGCAGCCCAGACAGGGGGGAGTACGAGCAGTACTTC.

This chain joins TRBV7-9 and TRBJ1-1, with D possibly being TRBD1 (5 bases). The germline CDR1 and CDR2 sequences are SEHNR and FQNEAQ (reference sequence). The CDR3 is made up of 17 amino acids. V dropped 7 bases and J dropped 2 bases, with 23 bases sitting between them. CDR3 in DNA: TGTGCCAGCACCCACAGTGGGGCCAGATACAGAAACACTGAAGCTTTCTTT. This sequence encodes CASTHSGARYRNTEAFF.

The chain recombines TRBV9 with TRBJ1-1; D gene unclear. V lost 4 bases and J lost 1, with 5 bases in between. Germline loops: CDR1 SGDLS, CDR2 YYNGEE. This CDR3 has 12 amino acids. The CDR3 DNA reads TGTGCCAGCAGCCCGAGGAACACTGAAGCTTTCTTT. This codes for CASSPRNTEAFF.

This chain links TRBV2 with TRBJ2-1, with D possibly TRBD1 on 5 matching bases. CDR3 length equals 14 residues. Germline V gene lookup returns CDR1 SNHLY and CDR2 FYNNEI. V lost 4 bases to trimming and J lost 5 bases, with 12 bases between them. The CDR3 DNA reads TGTGCCAGCAGTGCGCAGGGTCCTCACAATGAGCAGTTCTTC. This encodes CASSAQGPHNEQFF.

The chain links TRBV5-4 to TRBJ2-7; D gene uncertain. Trimming shortened V by 0 bases and J by 8 bases, and 9 bases separated the two germline ends. The CDR3 runs 12 residues. CDR1 and CDR2 from the germline V gene are SGHNT and YYREEE (reference sequence). The CDR3 nucleotides are TGTGCCAGCAGCTTGGGCCGTGAGCAGCAGTACTTC. Residues: CASSLGREQQYF.

This chain links TRBV5-1 with TRBJ1-1, with 8 bases matching TRBD1. The CDR3 is made up of 20 amino acids. Losses at the gene ends were 0 bases for V and 5 bases for J; bases not matched to a gene: 21. Looked up from germline, CDR1 is SGHRS and CDR2 is YFSETQ. CDR3 amino acids: CASSLVTATGPGTGKTEAFF. The CDR3 DNA sequence: TGCGCCAGCAGCTTGGTGACCGCCACCGGCCCCGGGACAGGCAAAACTGAAGCTTTCTTT. The full variable domain, in which reference TRBV5-1 and TRBJ1-1 provide the parts outside the CDR3, is KAGVTQTPRYLIKTRGQQVTLSCSPISGHRSVSWYQQTPGQGLQFLFEYFSETQRNKGNFPGRFSGRQFSNSRSEMNVSTLELGDSALYLCASSLVTATGPGTGKTEAFFGQGTRLTVV.

A word on this clone: Germline is not matched at one junction end, which may reflect a read error. The rearrangement joins TRBV7-9 to TRBJ2-7; 9 bases agree with TRBD1. The CDR3 sequence is 14 residues long. The germline V gene encodes CDR1 SEHNR and CDR2 FQNEAQ (reference sequence). CDR3 DNA sequence: TGTTCCAGCAGCTACGAGGACAGGGGTTACGAGCAGTACTTC. Amino acids: CSSSYEDRGYEQYF.

This chain links TRBV6-4 with TRBJ2-1, with D unresolved. Germline V gene data show CDR1 as MRHNA and CDR2 as SNTAGT. Trimming shortened V by 3 bases and J by 9 bases, and 18 bases separated the two germline ends. The CDR3 spans 15 residues. The CDR3 sequence is CASSDQANGIREQFF. CDR3 nucleotide sequence: TGTGCCAGCAGTGATCAGGCTAACGGCATCCGTGAGCAGTTCTTC.

The CDR3 DNA sequence: TGTGCCAGCAGCCCCCGGGGCGGGAGGGCCTCCTACAATGAGCAGTTCTTC. Protein product: CASSPRGGRASYNEQFF. The V gene is TRBV4-2, the J gene TRBJ2-1, with 9 bases aligning to TRBD2. V shed 4 bases, J shed 0 bases, and the junction held 7 bases outside the gene matches. The CDR3 is 17 amino acids. Germline V gene data show CDR1 as LGHNA and CDR2 as YNFKEQ.

The sample holds a few counts of this clone. The CDR3 region has the DNA TGTGCCAGCAGCTTGCTAGCGGGAGCAACCAATGAGCAGTTCTTC. Translating gives CASSLLAGATNEQFF. This rearrangement joins TRBV7-6 to TRBJ2-1; 10 nucleotides align to TRBD2. Germline CDR1 is SGHVS and CDR2 is FNYEAQ. This CDR3 is built from 15 residues. V shed 3 bases and J 6 bases; nucleotides not matched to a gene: 5.

The rearrangement uses TRBV5-1 and TRBJ2-1; TRBD1 might be the D (5 bases). This CDR3 has 14 amino acids. CDR1 is SGHRS, CDR2 YFSETQ, per germline. V lost 4 bases and J 3 bases, leaving 11 bases between the germline ends. The CDR3 is CASSPRQNYNEQFF. The CDR3 nucleotides are TGCGCCAGCAGCCCACGACAGAACTACAATGAGCAGTTCTTC.

The CDR3 coding sequence is TGTGCCAGCAGCGTAGTCCCCGGGGCACAGGGAGTTCATGAGCAGTTCTTC. Translation: CASSVVPGAQGVHEQFF. The chain uses TRBV9 and TRBJ2-1; TRBD1 is a possible D gene (6 bases). CDR1 is SGDLS and CDR2 is YYNGEE in the germline V gene. Trimming pared 0 bases from V and 8 bases from J, leaving 21 bases between. The CDR3 runs 17 residues.

V is TRBV7-9 and J is TRBJ2-3; TRBD1 matches 9 bases. Per the germline V gene, CDR1 is SEHNR and CDR2 is FQNEAQ (reference sequence). The CDR3 loop spans 16 amino acids. J gave up 2 bases and V 5 bases, and 8 bases lay outside the gene matches. In nucleotides, the CDR3 is TGTGCCAGCAGCAGCTACGGACAGGGGAACACAGATACGCAGTATTTT. It codes for CASSSYGQGNTDTQYF.